This TCR beta chain was obtained from a study of blood T cells in healthy people across ages. The study's findings and limits: Reliance upon unsorted PBMCs precluded definitive naive versus antigen-experienced comparison.

Sample-barcoded 5' priming and a J-beta primer mix drove a second PCR of roughly 6 to 12 cycles. A single record per CDR3 protein comes from TCRdb applying MiXCR to the 5' RACE reads. The profile shows around 870,000 distinct CDR3 sequences, about 28% of them singletons. V lost 6 bases, J lost 7 bases, and 7 bases stayed unmatched. The CDR3 has 15 residues. Individuals who donated were healthy Caucasians from Russia aged about 6 to 95. The total RNA that was extracted per sample amounted to at least 5.5 micrograms. This clonotype was seen many times. Antigen: not known. This receptor was obtained from a woman of 80 years or more in good health. The gene calls are TRBV12-3 or TRBV12-4 and TRBJ2-1; 12 positions match TRBD2. The specimen was blood. CDR3 DNA: TGTGCCAGCAGCGCGCTAGCGGGGGGGCAAAATGAGCAGTTCTTC. Encoded protein: CASSALAGGQNEQFF.